This T cell receptor (beta chain) was obtained from a study of lymphopenia after photon versus proton radiotherapy. Notes on the study in general: After the lymphocyte nadir, photon-treated repertoires showed oligoclonal expansion, especially of CD8+ Temra cells. Under photons, naive T cells and diversity fell while effector/memory populations rose. Better survival with proton therapy was suggested as possible, not demonstrated.

Profiled with immunoSEQ multiplex PCR; TCRdb holds only in-frame clones, not every one. Here the sample spans about 42,000 clones, under 85% being singletons. Worth noting for this clone: Its antigen is as yet unknown.

Trimming took 5 bases from V and 3 from J, leaving 12 bases between them. Germline V lookup: CDR1 MNHNS, CDR2 SASEGT. This CDR3 region has 14 residues. The gene calls are TRBV6-1 and TRBJ2-3; weak D call: TRBD2 (5 bases). Sequences were derived from peripheral blood, sampled from a patient treated with proton-based radiotherapy. The clonotype was recovered from a woman in her sixties or seventies with pancreatic cancer. CDR3 protein: CASSPGLKTDTQYF. The CDR3, as DNA: TGTGCCAGCAGTCCCGGACTTAAAACAGATACGCAGTATTTT.